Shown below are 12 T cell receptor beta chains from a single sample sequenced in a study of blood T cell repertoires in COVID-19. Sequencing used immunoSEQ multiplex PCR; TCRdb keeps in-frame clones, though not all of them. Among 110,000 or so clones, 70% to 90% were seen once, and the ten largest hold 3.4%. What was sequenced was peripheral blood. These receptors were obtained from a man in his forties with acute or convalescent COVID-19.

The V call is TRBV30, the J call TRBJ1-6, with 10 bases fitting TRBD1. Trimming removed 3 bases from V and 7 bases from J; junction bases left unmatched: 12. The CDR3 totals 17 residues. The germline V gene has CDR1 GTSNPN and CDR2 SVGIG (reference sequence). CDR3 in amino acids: CAWSHPIRQGANSPLHF. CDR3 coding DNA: TGTGCCTGGAGCCATCCGATCCGACAGGGGGCCAATTCACCCCTCCACTTT.

The CDR3: CASSLVGTALTYEQYF. In DNA form, the CDR3 reads TGTGCCAGCAGCTTAGTGGGGACAGCCTTGACCTACGAGCAGTACTTC. This rearrangement joins TRBV7-2 to TRBJ2-7; TRBD1 aligns across 7 bases. Germline loops: CDR1 SGHTA, CDR2 FQGNSA. Trimming removed 1 base from V and 2 bases from J; junction bases left unmatched: 8. The CDR3 totals 16 residues.

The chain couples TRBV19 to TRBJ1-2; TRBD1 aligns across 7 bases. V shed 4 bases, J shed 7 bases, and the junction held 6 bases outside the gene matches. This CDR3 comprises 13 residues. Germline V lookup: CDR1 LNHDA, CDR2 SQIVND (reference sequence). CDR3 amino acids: CASSRQGSGGYTF. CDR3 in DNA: TGTGCCAGTAGTAGACAGGGCTCGGGTGGCTACACCTTC.

CDR3 DNA: TGTGCCAGCAGCTTAGGCCGGACAGGGGTGAATGAAAAACTGTTTTTT. It codes for CASSLGRTGVNEKLFF. The V and J genes are TRBV7-2 and TRBJ1-4, with 9 bases matching TRBD1. Germline CDR1 SGHTA, CDR2 FQGNSA. V shed 1 base, J shed 5 bases, and the junction held 5 bases outside the gene matches. CDR3 length equals 16 residues.

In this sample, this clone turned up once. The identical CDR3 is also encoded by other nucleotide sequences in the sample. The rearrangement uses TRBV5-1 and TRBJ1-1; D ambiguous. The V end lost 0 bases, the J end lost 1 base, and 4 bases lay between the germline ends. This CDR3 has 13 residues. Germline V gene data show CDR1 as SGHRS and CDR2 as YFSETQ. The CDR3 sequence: CASSLGGNTEAFF. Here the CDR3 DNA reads TGCGCCAGCAGCTTGGGAGGGAACACTGAAGCTTTCTTT.

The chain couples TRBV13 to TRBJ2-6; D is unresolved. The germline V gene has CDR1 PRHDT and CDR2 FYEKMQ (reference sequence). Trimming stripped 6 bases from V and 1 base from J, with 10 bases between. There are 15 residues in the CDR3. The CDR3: CASRSQSSGANVLTF. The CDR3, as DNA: TGTGCCAGCAGGAGCCAATCTTCTGGGGCCAACGTCCTGACTTTC.

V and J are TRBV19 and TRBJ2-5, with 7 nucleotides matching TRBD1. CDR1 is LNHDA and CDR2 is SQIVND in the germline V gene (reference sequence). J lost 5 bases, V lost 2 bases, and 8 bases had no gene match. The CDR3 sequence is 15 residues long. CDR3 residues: CASSISDRVGETQYF. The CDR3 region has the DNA TGTGCCAGTAGTATATCTGACAGGGTAGGGGAGACCCAGTACTTC.

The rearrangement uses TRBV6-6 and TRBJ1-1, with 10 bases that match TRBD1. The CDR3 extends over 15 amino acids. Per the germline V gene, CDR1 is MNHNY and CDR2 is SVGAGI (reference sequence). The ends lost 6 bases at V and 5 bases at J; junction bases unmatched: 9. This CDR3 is CASREGQGQKTEAFF. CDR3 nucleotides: TGTGCCAGCAGAGAGGGACAGGGGCAGAAAACTGAAGCTTTCTTT.

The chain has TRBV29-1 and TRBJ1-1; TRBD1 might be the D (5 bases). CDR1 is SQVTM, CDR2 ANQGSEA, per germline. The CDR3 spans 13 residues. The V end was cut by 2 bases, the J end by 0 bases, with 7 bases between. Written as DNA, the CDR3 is TGCAGCGTTGAAAGGGACTTGAACACTGAAGCTTTCTTT. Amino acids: CSVERDLNTEAFF.

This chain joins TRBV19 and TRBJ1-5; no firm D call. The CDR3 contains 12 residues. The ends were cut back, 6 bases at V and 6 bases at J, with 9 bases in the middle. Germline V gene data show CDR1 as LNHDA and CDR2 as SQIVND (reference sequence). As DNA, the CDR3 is TGTGCCAGTAGCCCCTCCGGTCAGCCCCAGCATTTT. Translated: CASSPSGQPQHF.

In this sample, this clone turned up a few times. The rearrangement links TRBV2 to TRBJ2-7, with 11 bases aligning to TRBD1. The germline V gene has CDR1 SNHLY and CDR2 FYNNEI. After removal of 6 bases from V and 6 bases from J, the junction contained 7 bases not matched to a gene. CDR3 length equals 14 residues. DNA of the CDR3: TGTGCCAGCAGGCAATTGGACAGGGGGCTCGAGCAGTACTTC. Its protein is CASRQLDRGLEQYF.

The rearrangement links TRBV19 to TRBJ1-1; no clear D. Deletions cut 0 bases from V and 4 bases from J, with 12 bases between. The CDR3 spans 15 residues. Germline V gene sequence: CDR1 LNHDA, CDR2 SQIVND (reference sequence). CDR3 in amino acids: CASSIDRGFTTEAFF. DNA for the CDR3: TGTGCCAGTAGTATAGATCGGGGTTTTACCACTGAAGCTTTCTTT.